The present TCR beta chain was sequenced within a study of blood T cell repertoires in COVID-19 (dated by TCRdb to 2020 to 2021). About the study as a whole: Collaborator samples came from the United States, Italy and Spain and covered acute and convalescent phases of COVID-19. Sample metadata almost always included a de-identified subject ID, COVID-19 status, age in years and sex. The samples were drawn from the first 160 participants of the ongoing ImmuneRACE study and from 1,254 subjects provided by 6 global collaborators. Subjects who had been exposed to COVID-19, were actively infected with it, or had recovered from it provided the deeply sampled blood TCRbeta repertoires that made up the dataset. The repertoires were made available in a free public database intended to serve as a resource for research on the immune response to SARS-CoV-2. The prospective study material was composed of cDNA or gDNA derived from T cells, B-cell-depleted T cells, or PBMCs. Where available, HLA class I and class II types were obtained from metadata supplied by the sample provider rather than from assay-based typing. What the work shows at the level of the full study, not this receptor alone: Clinical and demographic metadata were provided uncurated, with the amount varying by source and participant.

About this clone itself: What this receptor recognizes is not known. Base qualities are not provided; no much larger clone lies one nucleotide away.

Participants in the prospective study were aged roughly 18 to 95 years, lived in about two dozen United States geographic areas, and enrolled through a virtual design. In the prospective study, cohorts were assigned on the basis of participant-reported clinical history obtained from a screening survey and a study questionnaire. For ImmuneRACE Cohort 3, a participant was defined as recovered based on two consecutive negative NP/OP PCR tests, clearance by a healthcare professional, or resolution of symptoms. Each participant in the prospective study had whole blood, serum and a nasopharyngeal or oropharyngeal swab collected by mobile phlebotomists. Additional blood draws and questionnaires over a 2-month period could optionally be provided by prospective study participants. Before DNA extraction, blood samples from the prospective study were shipped at room temperature or frozen. TCRbeta CDR3 regions were amplified from genomic DNA using the immunoSEQ Assay, a bias-controlled multiplex PCR. The paper's processing steps were these. The number of nucleated cells in each sample was estimated by amplification of reference gene primers within the assay. To quantify the absolute abundance of each unique TCRbeta CDR3 rearrangement, sequence reads were collapsed and filtered. For each sample, productive Simpson clonality was calculated by taking the square root of Simpson's diversity index across productive rearrangements. This immuneACCESS table, as held by TCRdb, lists in-frame sequences with V and J called but not all clones. Of the missing ones, under half trace to an unresolved V gene in checked studies; the others have no known cause. The V and J calls and clone size come from that table; D and trimming were worked out from the DNA. This sample gives 220,000 or so clones in total; about 83% of them show up just once. Roughly 6.2% of the sample is taken by the ten largest.

The sequence derives from a middle-aged woman who had recovered from COVID-19. The material sequenced was PBMCs or T cells enriched from blood (not recorded which).

The DNA reads TGTGCCAGCAGTCCAACTCAGGTTGAGAGCACCGGGGAGCTGTTTTTT. Its amino acids are CASSPTQVESTGELFF. Recombination joined TRBV27 with TRBJ2-2, with the D gene not clear enough to name. V is shortened by 5 bases, J by 4 bases, and the region joining them spans 17 bases. The CDR3, cysteine through phenylalanine, is 16 amino acids long. The DNA shown is the 48-base CDR3, in frame from base 1. As encoded in the germline V gene (reference sequence), CDR1 is MNHEY while CDR2 is SMNVEV.